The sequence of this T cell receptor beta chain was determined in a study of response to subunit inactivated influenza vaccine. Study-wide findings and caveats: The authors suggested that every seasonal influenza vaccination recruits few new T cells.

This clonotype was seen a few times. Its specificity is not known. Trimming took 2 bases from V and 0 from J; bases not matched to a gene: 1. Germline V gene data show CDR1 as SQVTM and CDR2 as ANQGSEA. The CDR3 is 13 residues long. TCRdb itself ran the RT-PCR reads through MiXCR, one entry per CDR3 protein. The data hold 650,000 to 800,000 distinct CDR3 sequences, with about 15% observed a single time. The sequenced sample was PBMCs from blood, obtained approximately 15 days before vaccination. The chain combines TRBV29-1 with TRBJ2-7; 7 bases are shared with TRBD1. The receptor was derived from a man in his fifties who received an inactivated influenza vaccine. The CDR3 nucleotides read TGCAGCGTTGAAAGGGACAGCTCCTACGAGCAGTACTTC. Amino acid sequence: CSVERDSSYEQYF.